This passage covers 16 T cell receptor beta chains from one sample sequenced in a study of patients and donors after allogeneic stem cell transplantation. TCRdb independently ran MiXCR on the RT-PCR reads; one entry per CDR3 protein. Of about 39,000 distinct CDR3 sequences listed, roughly 30% are singletons. Sequenced sample: blood, either unsorted or a sorted T cell fraction (not recorded which). The receptors here all came from a human donor who was either an allogeneic HSCT recipient or a stem cell or donor lymphocyte infusion donor (not recorded which). It is not recorded whose cells these are; they may come from a transplant donor.

The gene calls are TRBV12-3 or TRBV12-4 and TRBJ2-3; 8 bases fit TRBD2. Germline trimming cut 7 bases from V and 9 bases from J; bases unmatched to any gene: 18. The CDR3 contains 16 residues. The DNA for the CDR3 is TGTGCCAGCACCCCCTCAAGCGGGAGCAGCGGTAGGACGCAGTATTTT. The encoded protein is CASTPSSGSSGRTQYF.

The chain carries TRBV28 and TRBJ2-3, with 11 nucleotides matching TRBD2. Trimming at V came to 8 bases and at J to 3 bases, leaving 10 bases not matched to a gene. Germline V gives CDR1 MDHEN, CDR2 SYDVKM. The CDR3 runs 16 residues. CDR3 nucleotide sequence: TGTGCCAGCGTAAATAGCGGGAGGGCCCGGACAGATACGCAGTATTTT. Protein product: CASVNSGRARTDTQYF.

The chain uses TRBV6-5 and TRBJ2-4, with D possibly TRBD2 on 6 matching bases. With 2 bases removed from V and 9 bases from J, the gap between germline ends came to 11 bases. The germline gives CDR1 MNHEY, CDR2 SVGAGI. This CDR3 is 13 amino acids long. As DNA, the CDR3 is TGTGCCAGCAGTTACGGCGGGGTAGGCATTCAGTACTTC. As protein: CASSYGGVGIQYF.

The rearrangement joins TRBV5-1 to TRBJ2-7; 8 bases line up with TRBD2. Germline V gene sequence: CDR1 SGHRS, CDR2 YFSETQ. Trimming took 5 bases from V and 7 from J; bases not matched to a gene: 5. The CDR3 consists of 12 residues. The CDR3 DNA reads TGCGCCAGCAGTTCAACTAGCGGAGAGCAGTACTTC. Translated: CASSSTSGEQYF.

This chain joins TRBV5-1 and TRBJ1-5; 8 positions match TRBD1. This CDR3 contains 15 residues. Germline-derived CDR1 and CDR2 are SGHRS and YFSETQ. Losses at the gene ends were 2 bases for V and 4 bases for J; bases not matched to a gene: 5. The CDR3 spells CASSLGQGKNQPQHF. DNA for the CDR3: TGCGCCAGCAGCTTAGGACAGGGAAAAAATCAGCCCCAGCATTTT.

This chain links TRBV7-9 with TRBJ2-5; 7 bases are a match to TRBD1. V trimming: 2 bases; J trimming: 5 bases; junction bases outside the gene matches: 8. From germline, CDR1 is SEHNR and CDR2 FQNEAQ (reference sequence). This CDR3 comprises 15 residues. CDR3 protein: CASSLRQGLGETQYF. CDR3 nucleotides: TGTGCCAGCAGCTTACGACAGGGCCTAGGGGAGACCCAGTACTTC. The whole variable domain, filled in from reference TRBV7-9 and TRBJ2-5, reads DTGVSQNPRHKITKRGQNVTFRCDPISEHNRLYWYRQTLGQGPEFLTYFQNEAQLEKSRLLSDRFSAERPKGSFSTLEIQRTEQGDSAMYLCASSLRQGLGETQYFGPGTRLLVL.

This chain links TRBV15 with TRBJ1-2, with 8 bases matching TRBD1. With 5 bases clipped from V and 0 bases from J, the junction kept 14 bases outside the gene matches. This CDR3 region has 18 residues. CDR1 is LNHNV, CDR2 YYDKDF, per germline (reference sequence). Here the CDR3 reads CATSPQGPRQGTNYGYTF. The CDR3 DNA reads as TGTGCCACCAGCCCCCAGGGTCCCAGACAGGGGACTAACTATGGCTACACCTTC.

This chain joins TRBV28 and TRBJ1-2; possible D gene TRBD1, 5 bases. V was trimmed by 6 bases and J by 3 bases, leaving 32 bases between them. The length of the CDR3 is 20 residues. Per germline, CDR1 MDHEN and CDR2 SYDVKM. The CDR3 loop reads CASSQSRLGSKWGLYYGYTF. The CDR3 DNA reads as TGTGCCAGCAGCCAAAGCCGTTTAGGGAGTAAATGGGGCTTATACTATGGCTACACCTTC.

A few counts support this clonotype. The chain couples TRBV9 to TRBJ2-7; D is unclear. The germline V and J ends were trimmed by 3 bases and 7 bases, with 11 bases remaining between them. CDR1 is SGDLS and CDR2 is YYNGEE in the germline V gene. The CDR3 totals 12 residues. The CDR3 loop reads CASSDNPREQYF. In DNA, the CDR3 is TGTGCCAGCAGCGATAACCCGAGGGAGCAGTACTTC.

The chain employs TRBV12-3 or TRBV12-4 and TRBJ1-4, with D perhaps matching TRBD1 (5 bases). The V and J ends lost 6 bases and 8 bases respectively, with 16 bases between them. This CDR3 contains 14 residues. The CDR3 nucleotides read TGTGCCAGCAGGCCCGCGGGGGGGGAGGAAAAACTGTTTTTT. Protein product: CASRPAGGEEKLFF.

The CDR3 loop is CASSPLTENQETQYF. For the CDR3, the DNA is TGTGCCAGCTCACCGCTGACAGAGAACCAAGAGACCCAGTACTTC. The chain recombines TRBV18 with TRBJ2-5, with D perhaps TRBD1 (5 bases). Germline lookup yields CDR1 KGHSH and CDR2 LQKENI. This CDR3 comprises 15 residues. Trimming removed 3 bases at V and 0 bases at J, with 11 bases between. The complete variable domain, with remaining parts taken from reference TRBV18 and TRBJ2-5, reads NAGVMQNPRHLVRRRGQEARLRCSPMKGHSHVYWYRQLPEEGLKFMVYLQKENIIDESGMPKERFSAEFPKEGPSILRIQQVVRGDSAAYFCASSPLTENQETQYFGPGTRLLVL.

The V call is TRBV29-1, the J call TRBJ2-7; 15 nucleotides line up with TRBD2. The germline V gene encodes CDR1 SQVTM and CDR2 ANQGSEA. V was pared by 0 bases and J by 2 bases, with 5 bases of the junction left unmatched. The CDR3 consists of 17 residues. The CDR3 protein is CSVEDGLAGGTTYEQYF. CDR3 nucleotide sequence: TGCAGCGTTGAAGATGGACTAGCGGGAGGGACCACCTACGAGCAGTACTTC.

By sample share, this clonotype is medium-sized (0.01 to 0.1%). The rearrangement joins TRBV7-9 to TRBJ2-7; 7 bases line up with TRBD2. The CDR3 is made up of 16 amino acids. Trimming took 3 bases from V and 0 from J; bases not matched to a gene: 8. CDR1 and CDR2 (germline): SEHNR, FQNEAQ (reference sequence). CDR3 in DNA: TGTGCCAGCAGCTTCAGCGGGGCCCTGATCTCCTACGAGCAGTACTTC. As protein: CASSFSGALISYEQYF.

This clonotype has just a few counts. The chain couples TRBV7-6 to TRBJ1-5; 7 bases agree with TRBD1. The CDR3 has 14 residues. V was clipped by 1 base and J by 8 bases; unmatched bases: 5. The germline V gene has CDR1 SGHVS and CDR2 FNYEAQ. The CDR3 here is CASSLGQGLEPQHF. Written as DNA, the CDR3 is TGTGCCAGCAGCTTAGGACAGGGACTAGAGCCCCAGCATTTT.

This clonotype was counted only a few times. The V call is TRBV6-5, the J call TRBJ1-5, with D uncertain. Germline CDR1 MNHEY, CDR2 SVGAGI. Trimming pared 2 bases from V and 4 bases from J, leaving 6 bases between. The length of the CDR3 is 13 residues. In DNA, the CDR3 is TGTGCCAGCAGTTACATGCAAAATCAGCCCCAGCATTTT. It is translated as CASSYMQNQPQHF.

The chain employs TRBV21-1 and TRBJ2-1. TRBV21-1 is classified as a pseudogene. This CDR3 is built from 10 residues. CDR3 in amino acids: CASSGDEQFF. The CDR3 nucleotides are TGTGCCAGCAGTGGCGATGAGCAGTTCTTC.